The present T cell receptor (beta chain) was sequenced within a study of T-cell reconstitution after alpha-beta-depleted transplantation in children. General observations from the study: Diversity and T-cell counts at one year after transplant derived mostly from new T cells.

Comment on this clonotype: The antigen is not known.

Unique molecular identifiers were incorporated when the TCRbeta library was constructed. One entry per CDR3 protein results from TCRdb running MiXCR on the PCR reads. The profile shows about 580,000 distinct CDR3 sequences, roughly 23% of them singletons. This CDR3 is 15 amino acids long. Per germline, CDR1 DFQATT and CDR2 SNEGSKA (reference sequence). V was trimmed by 0 bases and J by 7 bases, leaving 16 bases between them. The clonotype was recovered from a boy younger than two who had a stem cell transplant for acute myeloid leukemia, so the T cells may come from the graft donor. V and J are TRBV20-1 and TRBJ2-4; D may be TRBD1 or TRBD2 (7 bases each). Material: PBMCs, mostly from graft donor cells, obtained 360 days after TCRalphabeta/CD19-depleted stem cell transplant. The CDR3 region has the DNA TGCAGTGCTAGAGATTTTACCAGGGGGGGTAACATTCAGTACTTC. It encodes CSARDFTRGGNIQYF.